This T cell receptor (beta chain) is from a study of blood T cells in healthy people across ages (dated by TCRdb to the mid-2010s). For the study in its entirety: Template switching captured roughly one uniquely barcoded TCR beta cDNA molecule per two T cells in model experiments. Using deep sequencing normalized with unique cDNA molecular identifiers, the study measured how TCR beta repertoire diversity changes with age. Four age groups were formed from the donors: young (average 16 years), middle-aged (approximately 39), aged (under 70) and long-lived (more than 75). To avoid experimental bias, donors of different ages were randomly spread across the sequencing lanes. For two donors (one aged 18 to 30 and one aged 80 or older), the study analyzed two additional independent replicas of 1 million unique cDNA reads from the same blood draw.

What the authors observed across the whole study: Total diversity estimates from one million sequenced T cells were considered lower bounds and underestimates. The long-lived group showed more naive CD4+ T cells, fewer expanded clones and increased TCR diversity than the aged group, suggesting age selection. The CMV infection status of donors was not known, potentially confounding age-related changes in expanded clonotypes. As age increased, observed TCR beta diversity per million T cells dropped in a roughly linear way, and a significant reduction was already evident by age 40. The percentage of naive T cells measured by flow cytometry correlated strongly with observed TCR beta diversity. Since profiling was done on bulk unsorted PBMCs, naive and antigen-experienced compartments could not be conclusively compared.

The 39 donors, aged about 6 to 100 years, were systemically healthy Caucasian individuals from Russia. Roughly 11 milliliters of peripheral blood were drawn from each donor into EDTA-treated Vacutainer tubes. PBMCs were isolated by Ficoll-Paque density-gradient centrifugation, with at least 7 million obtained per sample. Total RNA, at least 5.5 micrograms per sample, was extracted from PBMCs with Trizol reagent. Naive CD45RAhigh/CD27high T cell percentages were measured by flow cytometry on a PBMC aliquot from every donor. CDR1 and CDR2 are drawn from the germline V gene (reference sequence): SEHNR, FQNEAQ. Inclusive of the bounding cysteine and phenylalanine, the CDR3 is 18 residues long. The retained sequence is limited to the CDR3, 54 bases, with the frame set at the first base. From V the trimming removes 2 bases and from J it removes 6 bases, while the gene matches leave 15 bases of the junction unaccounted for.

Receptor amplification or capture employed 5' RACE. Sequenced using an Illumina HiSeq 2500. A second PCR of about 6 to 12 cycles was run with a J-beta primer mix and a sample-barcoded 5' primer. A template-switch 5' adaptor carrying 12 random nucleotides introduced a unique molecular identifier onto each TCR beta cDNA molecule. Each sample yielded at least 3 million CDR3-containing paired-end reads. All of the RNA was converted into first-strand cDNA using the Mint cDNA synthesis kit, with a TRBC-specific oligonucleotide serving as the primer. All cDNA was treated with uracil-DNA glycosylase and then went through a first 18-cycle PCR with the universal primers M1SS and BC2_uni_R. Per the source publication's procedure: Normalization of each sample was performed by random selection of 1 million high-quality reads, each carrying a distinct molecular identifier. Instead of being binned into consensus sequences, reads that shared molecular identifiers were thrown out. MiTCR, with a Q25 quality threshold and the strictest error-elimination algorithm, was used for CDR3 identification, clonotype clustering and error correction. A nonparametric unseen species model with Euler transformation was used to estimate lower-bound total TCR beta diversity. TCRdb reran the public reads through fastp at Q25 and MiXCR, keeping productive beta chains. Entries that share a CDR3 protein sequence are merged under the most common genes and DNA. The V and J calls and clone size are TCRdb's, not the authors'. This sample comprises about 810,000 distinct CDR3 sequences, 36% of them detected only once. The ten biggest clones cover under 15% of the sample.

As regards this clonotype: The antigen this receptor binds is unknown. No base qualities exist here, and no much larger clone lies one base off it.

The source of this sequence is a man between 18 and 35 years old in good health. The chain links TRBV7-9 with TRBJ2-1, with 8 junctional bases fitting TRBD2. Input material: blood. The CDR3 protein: CASSLSPWAGGGVNEQFF. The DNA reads TGTGCCAGCAGCTTAAGTCCATGGGCGGGAGGAGGGGTCAATGAGCAGTTCTTC. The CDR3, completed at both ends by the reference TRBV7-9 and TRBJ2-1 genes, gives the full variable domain DTGVSQNPRHKITKRGQNVTFRCDPISEHNRLYWYRQTLGQGPEFLTYFQNEAQLEKSRLLSDRFSAERPKGSFSTLEIQRTEQGDSAMYLCASSLSPWAGGGVNEQFFGPGTRLTVL.